This TCR beta chain was observed in a study of cytomegalovirus exposure and HLA in healthy donors. PCR amplification relied on 60 Vbeta primers (plus 13 Jbeta primers). Method: immunoSEQ multiplex PCR; TCRdb's copy keeps in-frame clones and lacks some. The table has about 160,000 clones, about four fifths seen once. This clone was counted between two and nine times. V dropped 0 bases and J dropped 6; count of bases not matched to a gene: 11. Germline CDR1 MNHEY, CDR2 SMNVEV (reference sequence). This CDR3 has 18 amino acids. The sequence came from a woman aged 50 to 60 in good health and CMV-seronegative. The J gene is TRBJ1-2, the V gene TRBV27; 12 bases fit TRBD1. The sequenced material came from PBMCs. The CDR3 loop is CASSLSPLGTGGSNGYTF. The CDR3 DNA follows: TGTGCCAGCAGTTTATCCCCGCTGGGGACAGGGGGCTCGAATGGCTACACCTTC.